This TCR beta chain is drawn from a study of cytomegalovirus exposure and HLA in healthy donors. Study context: According to later analysis, the same platform produced the roughly 120 validation and several hundred first-cohort repertoires. Overall study results and limits: First-cohort TCR clusters were later found to tend to co-occur in the approximately 110 validation repertoires. The listing of 150 to 200 TCR beta chains classed them as cytomegalovirus-associated.

J lost 5 bases, V lost 4 bases, and 11 bases had no gene match. CDR1 is MNHEY and CDR2 is SMNVEV in the germline V gene (reference sequence). The CDR3 is 15 residues long. From the roughly 110-subject validation cohort, which was separate from the approximately 700-subject first cohort, the donors were drawn. The assay was immunoSEQ multiplex PCR, and TCRdb's table has in-frame clones only and misses some. This repertoire shows 150,000 to 200,000 clones, roughly 90% found once; its top ten account for 2% to 2.5%. A few counts support this clone. The antigen is unknown. Sequencing used PBMCs. This sequence joins TRBV27 and TRBJ2-7; 7 bases align to TRBD2. The sequence was collected from a woman aged 18 to 35 in good health and CMV-seronegative. CDR3: CASSSLGVAGNEQYF. CDR3 bases: TGTGCCAGCAGTTCCCTCGGGGTAGCGGGCAACGAGCAGTACTTC.